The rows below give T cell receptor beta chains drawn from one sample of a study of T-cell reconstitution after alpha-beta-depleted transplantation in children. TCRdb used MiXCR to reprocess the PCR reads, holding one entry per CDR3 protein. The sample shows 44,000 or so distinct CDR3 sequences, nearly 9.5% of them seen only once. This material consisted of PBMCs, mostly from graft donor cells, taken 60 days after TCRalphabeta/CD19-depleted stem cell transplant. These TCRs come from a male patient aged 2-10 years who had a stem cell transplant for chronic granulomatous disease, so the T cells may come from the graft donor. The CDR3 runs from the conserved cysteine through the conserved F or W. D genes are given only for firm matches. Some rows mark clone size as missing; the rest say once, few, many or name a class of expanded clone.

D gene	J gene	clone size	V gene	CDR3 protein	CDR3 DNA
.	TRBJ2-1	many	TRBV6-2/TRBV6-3	CASSPVYNEQFF	TGTGCCAGCAGTCCTGTCTACAATGAGCAGTTCTTC
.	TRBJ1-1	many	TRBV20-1	CSARGQLDTEAFF	TGCAGTGCTAGAGGTCAGCTCGACACTGAAGCTTTCTTT
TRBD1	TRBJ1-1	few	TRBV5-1	CASSFHFTGTGLNTEAFF	TGCGCCAGCAGCTTCCACTTCACCGGGACAGGGTTGAACACTGAAGCTTTCTTT
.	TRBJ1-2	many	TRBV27	CASSSYRAPNGYTF	TGTGCCAGCAGCTCGTACAGGGCTCCTAATGGCTACACCTTC
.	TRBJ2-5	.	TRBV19	CASSTEGPLGGGPQETQYF	TGTGCCAGTAGTACTGAGGGACCTCTGGGGGGAGGACCCCAAGAGACCCAGTACTTC
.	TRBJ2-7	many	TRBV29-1	CSVGTEISYEQYF	TGCAGCGTTGGGACGGAAATCTCCTACGAGCAGTACTTC
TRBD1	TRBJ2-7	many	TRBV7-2	CASSFFDRGGEQYF	TGTGCCAGCAGTTTTTTCGACAGGGGAGGCGAGCAGTACTTC
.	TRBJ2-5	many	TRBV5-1	CASSLLGETQYF	TGCGCCAGCAGCCTCCTTGGGGAGACCCAGTACTTC
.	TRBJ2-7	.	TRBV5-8	CASSLVGGPSYGEQYF	TGTGCCAGCAGCTTGGTGGGGGGGCCGTCCTACGGAGAGCAGTACTTC
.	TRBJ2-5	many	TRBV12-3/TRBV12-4	CASSFSREETQYF	TGTGCCAGCAGTTTCTCCAGGGAAGAGACCCAGTACTTC
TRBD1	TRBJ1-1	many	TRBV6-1	CAAGQGGTEAFF	TGTGCCGCTGGACAGGGGGGCACTGAAGCTTTCTTT
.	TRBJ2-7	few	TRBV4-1	CASSQVGSRVDYEQYF	TGCGCCAGCAGCCAAGTAGGTAGTCGGGTCGACTACGAGCAGTACTTC
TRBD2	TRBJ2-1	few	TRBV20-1	CSAREVTSGNLVNNEQFF	TGCAGTGCTAGAGAGGTAACTAGCGGGAATCTTGTAAACAATGAGCAGTTCTTC
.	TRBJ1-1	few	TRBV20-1	CSARYRATEAFF	TGCAGTGCTAGGTATAGAGCAACTGAAGCTTTCTTT
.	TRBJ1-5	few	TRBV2	CASSEAPTNQPQHF	TGTGCCAGCAGTGAAGCGCCCACCAATCAGCCCCAGCATTTT
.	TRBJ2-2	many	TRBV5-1	CASSRDYTGELFF	TGCGCCAGCAGCCGGGACTACACCGGGGAGCTGTTTTTT
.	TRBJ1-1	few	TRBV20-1	CSAREDAGEGDWTEAFF	TGCAGTGCTAGAGAAGATGCCGGCGAGGGGGATTGGACTGAAGCTTTCTTT
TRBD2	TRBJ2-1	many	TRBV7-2	CASSLAGGPMWEQFF	TGTGCCAGCAGTTTAGCGGGAGGGCCGATGTGGGAGCAGTTCTTC
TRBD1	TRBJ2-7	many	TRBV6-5	CASSLLFRDRATEQYF	TGTGCCAGCAGTCTACTATTCCGGGACAGGGCGACCGAGCAGTACTTC
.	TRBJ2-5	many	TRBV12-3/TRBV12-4	CASSFAGGVAGLQETQYF	TGTGCCAGCAGTTTTGCAGGGGGAGTAGCGGGGCTCCAAGAGACCCAGTACTTC
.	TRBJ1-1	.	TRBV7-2	CASSRTRNTEAFF	TGTGCCAGCTCCCGGACACGGAACACTGAAGCTTTCTTT
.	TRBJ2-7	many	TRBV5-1	CASSLDSHRTTYEQYF	TGCGCCAGCAGCTTGGACTCGCATAGGACGACTTACGAGCAGTACTTC
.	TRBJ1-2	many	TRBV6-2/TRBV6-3	CATGQLYGYTF	TGTGCCACCGGGCAGCTCTATGGCTACACCTTC
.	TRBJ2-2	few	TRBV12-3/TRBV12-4	CASSSRDIPNTGELFF	TGTGCCAGCAGTTCACGGGACATCCCGAACACCGGGGAGCTGTTTTTT
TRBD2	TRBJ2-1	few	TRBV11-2	CASSQRLSSGASYNEQFF	TGTGCCAGCAGCCAACGACTGTCTAGCGGAGCGTCCTACAATGAGCAGTTCTTC
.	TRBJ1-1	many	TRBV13	CASSSKPGGLGGTEAFF	TGTGCCAGCAGTTCTAAACCCGGGGGGCTGGGCGGTACTGAAGCTTTCTTT
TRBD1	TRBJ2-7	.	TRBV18	CASSPRQGIYEQYF	TGTGCCAGCTCACCACGACAGGGCATCTACGAGCAGTACTTC
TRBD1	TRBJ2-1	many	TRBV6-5	CASSSSGQGGHEQFF	TGTGCCAGCAGTTCCTCGGGACAGGGGGGCCATGAGCAGTTCTTC